A single sample gave rise to the 22 T cell receptor beta chains below, sequenced in a study of CD8+ T cells in alopecia areata. cDNA prepared by RNA extraction and subsequent reverse transcription served as the template for sequencing. Libraries were prepared by immunoSEQ multiplex PCR; TCRdb keeps only in-frame clonotypes and omits some of them. The sample consists of about 76,000 clones, approximately 64% of them appearing once. Treatment defined: oral pan-JAK inhibitor, 5-10 mg twice daily. This material consisted of CD8+ T cells sorted from blood, taken at week 24, from a patient treated with tofacitinib. All receptors come from a human donor with alopecia areata.

The V call is TRBV9, the J call TRBJ2-3; D is unresolved. The CDR3 sequence is 15 residues long. Trimming left V 0 bases short and J 2 bases short, with 10 bases between. Germline V gene data show CDR1 as SGDLS and CDR2 as YYNGEE. The CDR3 DNA reads as TGTGCCAGCAGCGTAGACGGGTCCCACACAGATACGCAGTATTTT. Translating it yields CASSVDGSHTDTQYF.

CDR3 in amino acids: CASSLSGDRGSGANVLTF. CDR3 nucleotide sequence: TGCGCCAGCAGTCTTAGTGGGGACAGAGGCTCTGGGGCCAACGTCCTGACTTTC. The chain has TRBV23-1 and TRBJ2-6, with 7 nucleotides matching TRBD1. TRBV23-1 is flagged as an ORF with uncertain function. CDR3 length: 18 amino acids. V dropped 4 bases and J dropped 0; count of bases not matched to a gene: 9.

The genes are TRBV27 and TRBJ2-6; D is unclear. The CDR3 sequence is 16 residues long. V was cut by 3 bases and J by 2 bases, with 11 bases left in between. Germline CDR1 reads MNHEY; CDR2 reads SMNVEV (reference sequence). In DNA form, the CDR3 reads TGTGCCAGCAGTTTTAGTGTTAGTCCTGGGGCCAACGTCCTGACTTTC. Protein sequence: CASSFSVSPGANVLTF.

The rearrangement links TRBV2 to TRBJ2-5, with unresolved D. Germline values: CDR1 SNHLY, CDR2 FYNNEI. CDR3 length: 16 amino acids. Between the trimmed V and J ends, which lost 7 bases and 7 bases, there was a span of 25 bases. The chain's CDR3 is CASITSPGLKSPTQYF. As DNA, the CDR3 is TGTGCCAGCATTACCAGCCCGGGCTTAAAATCTCCGACCCAGTACTTC.

This clone was recorded once. The V and J genes are TRBV7-2 and TRBJ2-5, with TRBD2 matching over 14 bases. The CDR3 contains 19 residues. Germline V lookup: CDR1 SGHTA, CDR2 FQGNSA. Trimming took 3 bases from V and 1 from J; bases not matched to a gene: 10. CDR3 sequence (DNA): TGTGCCAGCAGCTTTCCGACTAGCGGGGGGGCCGGAAGCCAAGAGACCCAGTACTTC. Translation: CASSFPTSGGAGSQETQYF. The full variable domain, completed using reference TRBV7-2 and TRBJ2-5, is GAGVSQSPSNKVTEKGKDVELRCDPISGHTALYWYRQSLGQGLEFLIYFQGNSAPDKSGLPSDRFSAERTGGSVSTLTIQRTQQEDSAVYLCASSFPTSGGAGSQETQYFGPGTRLLVL.

Comment on this clone: Other DNA sequences from this sample encode an identical CDR3 as well. The chain combines TRBV5-1 with TRBJ1-2; the D is unclear. The CDR3 spans 12 residues. Germline loops: CDR1 SGHRS, CDR2 YFSETQ. V was shortened by 0 bases and J by 5 bases, with 5 bases between the two germline ends. The CDR3 sequence is CASSLDSYGYTF. The CDR3 nucleotides read TGCGCCAGCAGCTTGGACAGTTATGGCTACACCTTC. Complete variable domain (other parts from reference TRBV5-1 and TRBJ1-2): KAGVTQTPRYLIKTRGQQVTLSCSPISGHRSVSWYQQTPGQGLQFLFEYFSETQRNKGNFPGRFSGRQFSNSRSEMNVSTLELGDSALYLCASSLDSYGYTFGSGTRLTVV.

This chain links TRBV7-6 with TRBJ1-1, with 7 bases identical to TRBD1. V trimming: 5 bases; J trimming: 3 bases; junction bases outside the gene matches: 12. The CDR3 is 16 residues long. Germline lookup yields CDR1 SGHVS and CDR2 FNYEAQ. The CDR3 is CASSARTGGLDTEAFF. In DNA, the CDR3 is TGTGCCAGCAGCGCTAGGACAGGCGGGTTGGACACTGAAGCTTTCTTT.

The V gene is TRBV7-3, the J gene TRBJ1-1; maybe TRBD1 (6 bases). V lost 2 bases, J lost 0 bases, and 13 bases lay in between. The CDR3 length is 16 residues. Germline-derived CDR1 and CDR2 are SGHTA and FQGTGA. Here the CDR3 DNA reads TGTGCCAGCAGCTTAGGGGCAGGGGCTATGAACACTGAAGCTTTCTTT. Translating it yields CASSLGAGAMNTEAFF.

This clone was observed a few times. The V and J genes are TRBV4-2 and TRBJ2-1; possibly TRBD2 for D (7 bases). Trimming pared 0 bases from V and 4 bases from J, leaving 13 bases between. Germline values: CDR1 LGHNA, CDR2 YNFKEQ. This CDR3 spans 16 amino acids. Here the CDR3 reads CASSQDWGGGYNEQFF. The CDR3 nucleotides read TGTGCCAGCAGCCAAGATTGGGGGGGCGGATACAATGAGCAGTTCTTC.

This clone was counted a few times. This sequence joins TRBV5-1 and TRBJ2-1; tentative D call: TRBD2 (5 bases). This CDR3 is built from 13 residues. Trimming took 4 bases from V and 3 from J, leaving 8 bases between them. From germline, CDR1 is SGHRS and CDR2 YFSETQ. For the CDR3, the DNA is TGCGCCAGCAGCCAAGGGAGCTACAATGAGCAGTTCTTC. Its translation: CASSQGSYNEQFF.

V and J are TRBV30 and TRBJ2-3, with a weak D call TRBD2 (6 bases). The CDR3 runs to 15 residues. The germline gives CDR1 GTSNPN, CDR2 SVGIG (reference sequence). Trimming removed 3 bases from V and 8 bases from J, with 21 bases in between. The CDR3 DNA is TGTGCCTGGAGATCCTTGGAGGAGGGTGGTCTTACGCAGTATTTT. As protein: CAWRSLEEGGLTQYF.

The rearrangement links TRBV7-9 to TRBJ2-7, with D uncertain. V was shortened by 8 bases and J by 5 bases, with 16 bases between the two germline ends. The germline gives CDR1 SEHNR, CDR2 FQNEAQ (reference sequence). The CDR3 totals 13 residues. The CDR3, as DNA: TGTGCCAGCTGCCCCGTGGGGTCCCACGAGCAGTACTTC. This translates into CASCPVGSHEQYF.

This clone was detected a few times. The chain employs TRBV5-1 and TRBJ2-1, with 8 bases lining up with TRBD2. Trimming removed 1 base from V and 8 bases from J; junction bases left unmatched: 8. The germline V gene encodes CDR1 SGHRS and CDR2 YFSETQ. This CDR3 has 15 residues. The CDR3 DNA reads as TGCGCCAGCAGCTTGAGGCGGGAGGTCCTTTATGAGCAGTTCTTC. Protein product: CASSLRREVLYEQFF. Using reference TRBV5-1 and TRBJ2-1 for the parts outside the CDR3, the full variable domain is KAGVTQTPRYLIKTRGQQVTLSCSPISGHRSVSWYQQTPGQGLQFLFEYFSETQRNKGNFPGRFSGRQFSNSRSEMNVSTLELGDSALYLCASSLRREVLYEQFFGPGTRLTVL.

This clone has just a few counts. The V gene is TRBV29-1, the J gene TRBJ2-2; D ambiguous. V lost 7 bases and J 2 bases, leaving 11 bases between the germline ends. This CDR3 has 13 residues. Germline V lookup: CDR1 SQVTM, CDR2 ANQGSEA. This chain's CDR3 is CSALLINTGELFF. CDR3 bases: TGCAGCGCTTTGCTGATAAACACCGGGGAGCTGTTTTTT.

The V and J genes are TRBV4-1 and TRBJ2-3; TRBD1 is a possible D gene (6 bases). V lost 6 bases and J lost 0, with 16 bases in between. Germline values: CDR1 MGHRA, CDR2 YSYEKL. The CDR3 extends over 16 amino acids. The CDR3 loop is CASSQPNRDSTDTQYF. The CDR3 bases are TGCGCCAGCAGTCAACCCAACAGGGATAGCACAGATACGCAGTATTTT.

The V call is TRBV5-1, the J call TRBJ2-7, with D unclear. The CDR3 spans 11 residues. Germline lookup yields CDR1 SGHRS and CDR2 YFSETQ. The V gene lost 4 bases and the J gene lost 5 bases, with 7 bases spanning the gap. DNA for the CDR3: TGCGCCAGCAGCCTTACAGACGAGCAGTACTTC. It yields the protein CASSLTDEQYF.

The chain joins TRBV6-5 to TRBJ1-2; D is uncertain. The V gene's germline CDR1 is MNHEY and CDR2 SVGAGI. V was trimmed by 4 bases and J by 4 bases, leaving 16 bases between them. The CDR3 has 15 amino acids. The CDR3 nucleotides read TGTGCCAGCAGTTCCTCAATACAGCAAACCTATGGCTACACCTTC. It codes for CASSSSIQQTYGYTF.

This clone appeared a few times. The V gene is TRBV12-5, the J gene TRBJ1-3; D is unclear. Trimming stripped 5 bases from V and 0 bases from J, with 2 bases between. CDR1 and CDR2 from the germline V gene are LGHNT and FRNRAP. CDR3 length: 12 amino acids. The CDR3 spells CASGLSGNTIYF. Written as DNA, the CDR3 is TGTGCTAGTGGTCTCTCTGGAAACACCATATATTTT.

The rearrangement uses TRBV10-3 and TRBJ2-3, with TRBD1 matching 9 bases. Germline assignment: CDR1 ENHRY and CDR2 SYGVKD. Trimming cost V 2 bases and J 3 bases; bases outside gene matches: 6. The CDR3 has 16 residues. In DNA form, the CDR3 reads TGTGCCATCAGTGAGGGCGGGACAGGGTTTACAGATACGCAGTATTTT. Its protein is CAISEGGTGFTDTQYF.

Comments on this clone: A far larger clone is one nucleotide away, so this likely arose from a read error. CDR3 nucleotides: TGTGCCAGCAGCCCCGACTGGAGCTCCTACAATGAGCAGTTCTTC. Encoded protein: CASSPDWSSYNEQFF. The rearrangement links TRBV6-5 to TRBJ2-1; D gene unclear. The CDR3 consists of 15 residues. Trimming took off 6 bases at V and 0 bases at J, with 12 bases between the two ends. Germline V gene data show CDR1 as MNHEY and CDR2 as SVGAGI.

The gene calls are TRBV4-3 and TRBJ2-1; D is perhaps TRBD2 (5 bases). This CDR3 has 15 residues. Trimming stripped 0 bases from V and 6 bases from J, with 12 bases between. The germline V gene encodes CDR1 LGHNA and CDR2 YSLEER. Written as DNA, the CDR3 is TGCGCCAGCAGCCAAGATCGCCCTAGCCGCAATGAGCAGTTCTTC. Residues: CASSQDRPSRNEQFF.

This chain links TRBV6-5 with TRBJ2-5; possible D gene TRBD2, 7 bases. V was clipped by 7 bases and J by 4 bases, with 13 bases between them. CDR1 is MNHEY, CDR2 SVGAGI, per germline. The CDR3 runs 13 residues. This chain's CDR3 is CASKAGARETQYF. CDR3 bases: TGTGCCAGCAAGGCGGGGGCCAGAGAGACCCAGTACTTC.